This entry describes one TCR beta chain. TCRdb keeps only in-frame clones here, not all; method: immunoSEQ multiplex PCR. The table lists some 100,000 clones, approximately 86% of them singletons, with less than 4.5% in the top ten. These data come from a study of cytomegalovirus exposure and HLA in healthy donors. The clonotype originates from a man aged 18 to 29 in good health and CMV-seropositive. Sequencing was done on a sample of PBMCs.

CDR3 bases: TGTGCCAGCAGTGATGGGGCCTTACTGGGCTACACCTTC. This codes for CASSDGALLGYTF. V is TRBV2 and J is TRBJ1-2, with a tentative D call TRBD1 (5 bases). The CDR3 contains 13 residues. CDR1 and CDR2 (germline): SNHLY, FYNNEI. V gave up 3 bases and J gave up 8 bases, with 13 bases separating them.